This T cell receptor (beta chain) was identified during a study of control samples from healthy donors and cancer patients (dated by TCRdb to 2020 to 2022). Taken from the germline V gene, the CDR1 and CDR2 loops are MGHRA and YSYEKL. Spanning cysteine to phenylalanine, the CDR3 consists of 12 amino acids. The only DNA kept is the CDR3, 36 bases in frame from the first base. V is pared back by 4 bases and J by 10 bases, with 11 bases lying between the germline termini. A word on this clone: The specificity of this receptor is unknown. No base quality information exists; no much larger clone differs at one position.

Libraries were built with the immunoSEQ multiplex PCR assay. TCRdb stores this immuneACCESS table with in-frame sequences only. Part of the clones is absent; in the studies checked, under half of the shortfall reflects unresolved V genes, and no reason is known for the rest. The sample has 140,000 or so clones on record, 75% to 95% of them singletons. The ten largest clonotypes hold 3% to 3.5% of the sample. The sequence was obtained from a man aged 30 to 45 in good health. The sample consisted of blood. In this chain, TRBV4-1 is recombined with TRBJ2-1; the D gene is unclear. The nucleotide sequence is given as TGCGCCAGCAGCCTAATAGCCCAAGAGCAGTTCTTC. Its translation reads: CASSLIAQEQFF.